The text below deals with one TCR beta chain. The clone's antigen remains unknown. Base quality data are lacking; no much larger clone is found one base away. These data originate in a study of CD8+ T cells in alopecia areata (dated by TCRdb to 2017 to 2018). Context from the whole study: Treated patients were enrolled in an open-label pilot trial of oral tofacitinib, 5 to 10 mg twice daily, for moderate-to-severe alopecia areata. Tofacitinib-treated patients had biopsies at baseline and at 4 and 24 weeks of treatment, with a later scalp biopsy in several patients. Clonality in the scalp was compared among normal scalp (n=4), patchy alopecia areata scalp (n=8), and alopecia totalis/universalis scalp (n=8). immunoSEQ multiplex PCR using 35 Vbeta forward primers and 13 Jbeta reverse primers was used to amplify TCRbeta CDR3 regions. The study used high-throughput TCRbeta sequencing to examine T cell clonal expansion in alopecia areata, in both the C3H/HeJ mouse model and human patients. Patients stayed on tofacitinib for 6 to 18 months and then had 6 months of follow-up off drug so that delayed response and recurrence could be assessed. In treated patients, disease severity was measured using the SALT score, which gives the percentage of scalp surface area affected. RNA came from the PAXgene miRNA kit for fixed scalp, the miRNeasy kit for PBMCs, and the RNeasy kit for mouse skin. On the human side, TCRbeta sequencing was run on scalp tissue and on sorted CD4+ and CD8+ peripheral blood T cells from healthy controls and from alopecia areata patients with either patchy or totalis/universalis disease. Overall study results and their limits: Shared TCR sequences between patients were less evident than in mice, which may be partly attributable to HLA diversity in the patient population. Lesional scalp, especially in alopecia totalis/universalis, showed higher clonality and more expanded CD8+ clones than normal scalp, suggesting antigenic drive. Because the treated cohort was small and had just a single nonresponder, larger studies are needed to establish links between baseline CD8+ expansion and response. During tofacitinib treatment, many expanded lesional clones remained in scalp and blood, and this persistence may partly explain relapse after treatment is stopped. Tofacitinib significantly decreased scalp clonality and the number of expanded CD8+ clones among the top 100 scalp clones. Resident alphabeta T cells in normal human skin are also sequenced, complicating scalp TCR repertoire analysis, unlike mouse skin dominated by gammadelta T cells.

The method was the immunoSEQ multiplex PCR assay. To provide template for TCR sequencing, every sample had RNA extracted and reverse transcribed into cDNA. SuperScript III was used to make first-strand cDNA, primed with a 2:1 mix of oligo-dT and random hexamers. A synthetic immune receptor repertoire was used to gauge amplification bias, and whatever bias remained was removed computationally. Per the authors' processing: Raw reads were preprocessed for error removal, and CDR3 was defined according to IMGT conventions as running from the conserved cysteine to phenylalanine. To get clonality, Shannon entropy was normalized by log2 of the number of productive unique TCRs and the result was subtracted from 1. CD4 or CD8 identity of scalp clones was inferred by cross-referencing scalp TCRbeta sequences with sorted blood CD4 and CD8 repertoires. Sourced from immuneACCESS, this table was stored by TCRdb with only in-frame sequences that have V and J called. A share of the clones is absent; for the studies checked, an unresolved V gene accounts for under half, and the remainder has no known explanation. The V and J calls and the clone size are those of that table, but D and trimming were determined from the DNA. Here the sample has 95,000 to 110,000 clones; over 75% occur a single time. Over 8.5% of the sample rests with the top ten.

According to the study, the label for this sample's treatment or condition signals: oral pan-JAK inhibitor, 5-10 mg twice daily. From alopecia areata patients, peripheral blood was collected along with lesional scalp punch biopsies. After PBMCs were isolated by density centrifugation and stained for CD3, CD4 and CD8, a FACSAria was used to sort CD4+ and CD8+ T cells. Looking up the germline V gene yields CDR1 SNHLY and CDR2 FYNNEI. For this chain, trimming is 1 base at the V end and 2 bases at the J end, and the number of junction bases without a gene match is 8. From cysteine to phenylalanine, the CDR3 is 16 amino acids long. The only DNA kept is the CDR3, 48 bases in frame from the first base.

The sequence joins TRBV2 to TRBJ2-7, and TRBD2 aligns with 7 junction nucleotides. The sequenced sample was CD8+ T cells sorted from blood, obtained at week 34, from a patient treated with tofacitinib. This TCR came from a human donor with alopecia areata. The sequenced DNA is TGTGCCAGCAGTGAAGGGGCTAGCGGCGGGACCTACGAGCAGTACTTC. This translates into CASSEGASGGTYEQYF.